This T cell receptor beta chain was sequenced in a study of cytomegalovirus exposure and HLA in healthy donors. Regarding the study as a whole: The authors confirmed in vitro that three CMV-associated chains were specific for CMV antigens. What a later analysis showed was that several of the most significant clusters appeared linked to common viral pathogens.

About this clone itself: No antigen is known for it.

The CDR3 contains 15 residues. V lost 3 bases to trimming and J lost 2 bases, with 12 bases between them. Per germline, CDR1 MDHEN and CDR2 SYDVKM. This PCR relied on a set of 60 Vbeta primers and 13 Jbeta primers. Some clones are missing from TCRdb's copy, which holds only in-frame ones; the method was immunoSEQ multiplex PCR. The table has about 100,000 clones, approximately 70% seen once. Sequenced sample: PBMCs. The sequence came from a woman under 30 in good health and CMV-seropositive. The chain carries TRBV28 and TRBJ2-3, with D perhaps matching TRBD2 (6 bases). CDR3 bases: TGTGCCAGCAGTTTGCGGGACGTCGACACAGATACGCAGTATTTT. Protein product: CASSLRDVDTDTQYF. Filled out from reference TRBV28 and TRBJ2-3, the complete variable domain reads DVKVTQSSRYLVKRTGEKVFLECVQDMDHENMFWYRQDPGLGLRLIYFSYDVKMKEKGDIPEGYSVSREKKERFSLILESASTNQTSMYLCASSLRDVDTDTQYFGPGTRLTVL.